These T cell receptor beta chains were read from a single sample in a study of blood T cell repertoires in COVID-19. Some clones are missing from TCRdb's copy, which holds only in-frame ones; the method was immunoSEQ multiplex PCR. The sample carries a few hundred thousand clones, around nine tenths recorded once. Sequenced: PBMCs or T cells enriched from blood (not recorded which). The receptors stem from a woman aged 55-70 years who had recovered from COVID-19. Each CDR3 is given with its conserved first and last residue. The D gene is left open where the match is weak. For some rows the clone size is stated as once, few or many, or as a class when expanded; others skip it.

D gene,clone size,V gene,J gene,CDR3 DNA,CDR3 protein
TRBD2,NA,TRBV9,TRBJ2-1,TGTGCCAGCAGCGTAGTGGCGGGGGGTGAAAATGAGCAGTTCTTC,CASSVVAGGENEQFF
NA,NA,TRBV9,TRBJ2-1,TGTGCCAGCAGCGTAGGAGGTAGCCTTTATGAGCAGTTCTTC,CASSVGGSLYEQFF
NA,NA,TRBV7-2,TRBJ1-5,TGTGCCAGCAGCAGACAGGCGGATTTCAATCAGCCCCAGCATTTT,CASSRQADFNQPQHF
TRBD1,NA,TRBV2,TRBJ1-6,TGTGCCAGCAGTGAACGGACAGGATGGGAGTCACCCCTCCACTTT,CASSERTGWESPLHF
TRBD2,NA,TRBV9,TRBJ2-3,TGTGCCAGCAGCACTCGGACTAGCGGGGGGTTTGCGACGCAGTATTTT,CASSTRTSGGFATQYF
NA,NA,TRBV6-5,TRBJ2-7,TGTGCCAGCAGCCCCATAGCATACGAGCAGTACTTC,CASSPIAYEQYF
TRBD1,once,TRBV5-4,TRBJ1-2,TGTGCCAGCAGCTTGGTACAGGGGGCAGATGGCTACACCTTC,CASSLVQGADGYTF
NA,NA,TRBV2,TRBJ2-2,TGTGCCAGCAGTTCCTTTGGGGCAGGGTCTCACACCGGGGAGCTGTTTTTT,CASSSFGAGSHTGELFF
NA,NA,TRBV5-1,TRBJ2-5,TGCGCCAGCAGCTTGGCAGGGGAGGGCCTCGAGACCCAGTACTTC,CASSLAGEGLETQYF
TRBD1,NA,TRBV3-1/TRBV3-2,TRBJ1-1,TGTGCCAGCAGCCCCCTAGGACAGGGCACTGAAGCTTTCTTT,CASSPLGQGTEAFF
NA,NA,TRBV6-5,TRBJ2-2,TGTGCCAGCAATACAGGCACCGGGGAGCTGTTTTTT,CASNTGTGELFF
NA,few,TRBV5-4,TRBJ1-1,TGTGCCAGCAGGTTGAGGGGGAGGAACACTGAAGCTTTCTTT,CASRLRGRNTEAFF
NA,NA,TRBV27,TRBJ1-1,TGTGCCAGCAGTTCGACAGGGAACACTGAAGCTTTCTTT,CASSSTGNTEAFF
TRBD2,NA,TRBV10-3,TRBJ2-7,TGTGCCACCGGGACTAGCGGGGTTAGCTCCTACGAGCAGTACTTC,CATGTSGVSSYEQYF
TRBD1,NA,TRBV13,TRBJ2-2,TGTGCCAGCAGCTTACGACAGGGGGCGGTCGGGGAGCTGTTTTTT,CASSLRQGAVGELFF
NA,NA,TRBV5-6,TRBJ1-1,TGTGCCAGCAGCTTGGCCGGTCGGACTGAAGCTTTCTTT,CASSLAGRTEAFF
NA,NA,TRBV2,TRBJ1-1,TGTGCCAGCACCCGACAGACAGCTTTCTTT,CASTRQTAFF
NA,NA,TRBV6-1,TRBJ2-5,TGTGCCAGCAGTGAAGCGCGGCGGGGGCTGTACCAAGAGACCCAGTACTTC,CASSEARRGLYQETQYF
TRBD1,NA,TRBV2,TRBJ1-1,TGTGCCAGCAGTTACAGGGGGAGCCCTATGAACACTGAAGCTTTCTTT,CASSYRGSPMNTEAFF
NA,NA,TRBV12-3/TRBV12-4,TRBJ1-2,TGTGCCAGCAGTCCTTATTTCTATGGCTACACCTTC,CASSPYFYGYTF
NA,once,TRBV14,TRBJ2-2,TGTGCCAGCAGCCAAGCGGGATATTTGAACACCGGGGAGCTGTTTTTT,CASSQAGYLNTGELFF
TRBD1,once,TRBV5-1,TRBJ1-3,TGCGCCAGCAGCCCAGGGACAGACTCTGGAAACACCATATATTTT,CASSPGTDSGNTIYF
TRBD2,NA,TRBV6-5,TRBJ2-3,TGTGCCAGCAAGTCTAGCGGGGTAGGCACAGATACGCAGTATTTT,CASKSSGVGTDTQYF
NA,NA,TRBV2,TRBJ2-1,TGTGCCAGCAGCCAGGGTTATGAGCAGTTCTTC,CASSQGYEQFF
TRBD1,few,TRBV30,TRBJ1-6,TGTGCCTGGAGTGTAGGACAGGGGGGTAATTCACCCCTCCACTTT,CAWSVGQGGNSPLHF
TRBD1,NA,TRBV30,TRBJ1-4,TGTGCCTGGAGGGACAGGGCACTGAAGGAACTGTTTTTT,CAWRDRALKELFF
NA,NA,TRBV6-5,TRBJ2-2,TGTGCCAGCAGGGGCGGGCTTCACACCGGGGAGCTGTTTTTT,CASRGGLHTGELFF
NA,NA,TRBV2,TRBJ2-1,TGTGCCAGCAGTGTCCAGGGCCTAGACAATGAGCAGTTCTTC,CASSVQGLDNEQFF
NA,NA,TRBV5-1,TRBJ2-2,TGCGCCAGCAGTTCGGGGAACACCGGGGAGCTGTTTTTT,CASSSGNTGELFF
NA,NA,TRBV6-1,TRBJ1-1,TGTGCCAGCAGAGAAGAGTTTGTAGACAGTATCTACATGAACACTGAAGCTTTCTTT,CASREEFVDSIYMNTEAFF
NA,NA,TRBV28,TRBJ1-5,TGTGCCAGCAGTTGGAGGGGTCAGCCCCAGCATTTT,CASSWRGQPQHF
TRBD2,NA,TRBV27,TRBJ2-1,TGTGCCAGCAGTTCGAAGTTTGCGGCCACTAGCGGGGGTTATCGGCAGTTCTTC,CASSSKFAATSGGYRQFF
NA,NA,TRBV6-5,TRBJ1-4,TGTGCCAGCACCCACGGGGGTATGAGTGAAAAACTGTTTTTT,CASTHGGMSEKLFF
NA,NA,TRBV28,TRBJ2-6,TGTGCCAGCAGTTACCGGCAGGGAATCTCTGGGGCCAACGTCCTGACTTTC,CASSYRQGISGANVLTF
NA,NA,TRBV2,TRBJ1-1,TGTGCCAGCATGGAGAGTCAGAACACTGAAGCTTTCTTT,CASMESQNTEAFF
NA,NA,TRBV7-8,TRBJ2-3,TGTGCCAGCAGCCGAGGGGCGGGTTCGGTAGATACGCAGTATTTT,CASSRGAGSVDTQYF
NA,NA,TRBV10-3,TRBJ1-1,TGTGCCATAGCTCGACAGGTTGGTTATGCTGAAGCTTTCTTT,CAIARQVGYAEAFF
TRBD1,NA,TRBV18,TRBJ1-4,TGTGCCAGCTCACCCGACAGGGATGAAAAACTGTTTTTT,CASSPDRDEKLFF
NA,NA,TRBV7-8,TRBJ1-3,TGTGCCAGCAGCCCCGGGACACCTGGAAACACCATATATTTT,CASSPGTPGNTIYF
TRBD1,once,TRBV20-1,TRBJ1-2,TGCAGTGCTACGAGGGACAGCCACCTCTTC,CSATRDSHLF